This T cell receptor (beta chain) originates from a study of control samples from healthy donors and cancer patients. J was trimmed by 3 bases and V by 0 bases; bases with no gene match: 10. The CDR3 runs to 19 residues. Germline CDR1 is SGHDN and CDR2 is FVKESK. Sequencing used immunoSEQ multiplex PCR; TCRdb keeps in-frame clones, though not all of them. The sample records 45,000 to 60,000 clones, around 94% being singletons. Sequencing was done on a sample of blood. This chain connects TRBV14 to TRBJ2-1; 11 bases map to TRBD2. This sequence originates from a man aged 30 to 39 in good health. The CDR3 nucleotides read TGTGCCAGCAGCCAAGACGGATACTCGGGACTAGCGGACTACAATGAGCAGTTCTTC. This sequence encodes CASSQDGYSGLADYNEQFF.